A selection of T cell receptor beta chains follows, all from one sample in a study of blood T cell repertoires in COVID-19. Sequenced by immunoSEQ multiplex PCR; TCRdb stores in-frame clones only, minus some. Of more than 120,000 clones in the sample, about 87% were seen once. What was sequenced was peripheral blood. All receptors derive from a human donor in a cohort sampled during active COVID-19. Both conserved end residues are part of each CDR3. Each record gives: J gene, D gene, CDR3 length, clone size, V gene, CDR3 protein, CDR3 DNA. D genes are given only for firm matches. A row's size may be missing; if present it is once, few, many or a size class.

j_call: TRBJ2-7; d_call: -; cdr3_length: 14; clone_size: -; v_call: TRBV7-9; cdr3_aa: CASSPSLDAYEQYF; cdr3_nt: TGTGCCAGCAGCCCGAGCCTCGATGCCTACGAGCAGTACTTC
j_call: TRBJ1-1; d_call: -; cdr3_length: 13; clone_size: -; v_call: TRBV4-3; cdr3_aa: CASSQDLRTEAFF; cdr3_nt: TGCGCCAGCAGCCAAGACCTTCGGACTGAAGCTTTCTTT
j_call: TRBJ1-2; d_call: -; cdr3_length: 13; clone_size: -; v_call: TRBV12-3/TRBV12-4; cdr3_aa: CASSKRGMTGYTF; cdr3_nt: TGTGCCAGCAGTAAAAGGGGGATGACGGGCTACACCTTC
j_call: TRBJ1-1; d_call: -; cdr3_length: 15; clone_size: many; v_call: TRBV2; cdr3_aa: CASSGGGSLNTEAFF; cdr3_nt: TGTGCCAGCAGCGGCGGAGGCAGCTTGAACACTGAAGCTTTCTTT
j_call: TRBJ2-4; d_call: TRBD1; cdr3_length: 15; clone_size: -; v_call: TRBV5-1; cdr3_aa: CASSSTGIAKNIQYF; cdr3_nt: TGCGCCAGCAGCTCGACAGGGATAGCCAAAAACATTCAGTACTTC
j_call: TRBJ2-2; d_call: -; cdr3_length: 13; clone_size: -; v_call: TRBV28; cdr3_aa: CASTLDGVGELFF; cdr3_nt: TGTGCCAGCACCTTGGACGGGGTCGGGGAGCTGTTTTTT
j_call: TRBJ2-1; d_call: -; cdr3_length: 15; clone_size: -; v_call: TRBV10-3; cdr3_aa: CAIKNRVREGNEQFF; cdr3_nt: TGTGCCATCAAAAACCGGGTCCGGGAAGGAAATGAGCAGTTCTTC
j_call: TRBJ2-1; d_call: -; cdr3_length: 17; clone_size: -; v_call: TRBV6-1; cdr3_aa: CASSEALLAGQGNEQFF; cdr3_nt: TGTGCCAGCAGTGAAGCGCTTCTGGCGGGGCAAGGCAATGAGCAGTTCTTC
j_call: TRBJ2-5; d_call: -; cdr3_length: 16; clone_size: -; v_call: TRBV5-6; cdr3_aa: CASSKNLKRRSETQYF; cdr3_nt: TGTGCCAGCAGCAAAAACTTAAAGCGAAGGTCAGAGACCCAGTACTTC
j_call: TRBJ2-7; d_call: TRBD1; cdr3_length: 17; clone_size: -; v_call: TRBV18; cdr3_aa: CASSPPLPGQGSNEQYF; cdr3_nt: TGTGCCAGCTCACCACCGTTACCGGGACAGGGTTCGAACGAGCAGTACTTC
j_call: TRBJ1-1; d_call: TRBD1; cdr3_length: 15; clone_size: -; v_call: TRBV9; cdr3_aa: CASSVDYDRGTEAFF; cdr3_nt: TGTGCCAGCAGCGTAGATTACGACAGGGGCACTGAAGCTTTCTTT
j_call: TRBJ1-3; d_call: -; cdr3_length: 17; clone_size: -; v_call: TRBV5-4; cdr3_aa: CASSLAPGGRSGNTIYF; cdr3_nt: TGTGCCAGCAGCTTGGCCCCGGGGGGCCGTTCTGGAAACACCATATATTTT
j_call: TRBJ2-7; d_call: TRBD1; cdr3_length: 15; clone_size: once; v_call: TRBV19; cdr3_aa: CASSKGTGGHYEQYF; cdr3_nt: TGTGCCAGTAGTAAAGGGACAGGGGGCCACTACGAGCAGTACTTC
j_call: TRBJ1-1; d_call: -; cdr3_length: 13; clone_size: -; v_call: TRBV5-1; cdr3_aa: CASTAGKNTEAFF; cdr3_nt: TGCGCCAGCACCGCAGGCAAGAACACTGAAGCTTTCTTT
j_call: TRBJ2-2; d_call: -; cdr3_length: 13; clone_size: -; v_call: TRBV30; cdr3_aa: CAWSWEVAGELFF; cdr3_nt: TGTGCCTGGAGTTGGGAGGTAGCCGGGGAGCTGTTTTTT
j_call: TRBJ1-2; d_call: -; cdr3_length: 13; clone_size: -; v_call: TRBV7-7; cdr3_aa: CASSSARQGGYTF; cdr3_nt: TGTGCCAGCAGTTCCGCCCGACAAGGTGGCTACACCTTC
j_call: TRBJ1-2; d_call: TRBD1; cdr3_length: 17; clone_size: -; v_call: TRBV14; cdr3_aa: CASSHPGRTGGNYGYTF; cdr3_nt: TGTGCCAGCAGCCACCCCGGTCGGACAGGGGGTAACTATGGCTACACCTTC
j_call: TRBJ2-1; d_call: TRBD1; cdr3_length: 14; clone_size: -; v_call: TRBV5-4; cdr3_aa: CASSLGTGVNEQFF; cdr3_nt: TGTGCCAGCAGCTTGGGGACAGGGGTCAATGAGCAGTTCTTC
j_call: TRBJ1-3; d_call: -; cdr3_length: 13; clone_size: -; v_call: TRBV6-5; cdr3_aa: CASARVSGNTIYF; cdr3_nt: TGTGCCAGCGCGCGAGTCTCTGGAAACACCATATATTTT
j_call: TRBJ2-2; d_call: TRBD2; cdr3_length: 17; clone_size: -; v_call: TRBV7-9; cdr3_aa: CASSRTSGGLNTGELFF; cdr3_nt: TGTGCCAGCAGCAGGACTAGCGGGGGGCTAAACACCGGGGAGCTGTTTTTT
j_call: TRBJ2-1; d_call: -; cdr3_length: 17; clone_size: once; v_call: TRBV6-1; cdr3_aa: CASSGPLDLAGYNEQFF; cdr3_nt: TGTGCCAGCAGTGGACCCCTCGACCTGGCGGGTTACAATGAGCAGTTCTTC
j_call: TRBJ2-7; d_call: -; cdr3_length: 15; clone_size: -; v_call: TRBV3-1/TRBV3-2; cdr3_aa: CASSHGLGSSYEQYF; cdr3_nt: TGTGCCAGCAGCCACGGCTTAGGGAGCTCCTACGAGCAGTACTTC
j_call: TRBJ2-5; d_call: -; cdr3_length: 12; clone_size: -; v_call: TRBV6-2/TRBV6-3; cdr3_aa: CASSYTGETQYF; cdr3_nt: TGTGCCAGCAGTTACACCGGGGAGACCCAGTACTTC
j_call: TRBJ2-3; d_call: -; cdr3_length: 15; clone_size: -; v_call: TRBV4-1; cdr3_aa: CASSSLGGVTDTQYF; cdr3_nt: TGCGCCAGCAGCTCCCTAGGAGGGGTCACAGATACGCAGTATTTT
j_call: TRBJ2-3; d_call: -; cdr3_length: 12; clone_size: -; v_call: TRBV14; cdr3_aa: CASSPLSDTQYF; cdr3_nt: TGTGCCAGCAGCCCCCTCTCGGATACGCAGTATTTT
j_call: TRBJ2-5; d_call: TRBD2; cdr3_length: 15; clone_size: -; v_call: TRBV4-2; cdr3_aa: CASSQEGTRSQTQYF; cdr3_nt: TGTGCCAGCAGCCAAGAAGGGACTAGAAGCCAGACCCAGTACTTC
j_call: TRBJ2-1; d_call: TRBD2; cdr3_length: 14; clone_size: -; v_call: TRBV5-1; cdr3_aa: CASSFGGAYNEQFF; cdr3_nt: TGCGCCAGCAGCTTCGGGGGGGCCTACAATGAGCAGTTCTTC
j_call: TRBJ2-2; d_call: TRBD1; cdr3_length: 14; clone_size: -; v_call: TRBV19; cdr3_aa: CASAGTGNTGELFF; cdr3_nt: TGTGCCAGTGCCGGGACAGGGAACACCGGGGAGCTGTTTTTT
j_call: TRBJ1-1; d_call: -; cdr3_length: 12; clone_size: -; v_call: TRBV3-1/TRBV3-2; cdr3_aa: CASSLGRTEAFF; cdr3_nt: TGTGCCAGCAGCCTAGGGAGAACTGAAGCTTTCTTT
j_call: TRBJ2-3; d_call: TRBD2; cdr3_length: 16; clone_size: once; v_call: TRBV4-1; cdr3_aa: CASSLTSGGAEDTQYF; cdr3_nt: TGCGCCAGCAGCCTTACTAGCGGGGGGGCCGAAGATACGCAGTATTTT
j_call: TRBJ1-2; d_call: TRBD1; cdr3_length: 13; clone_size: -; v_call: TRBV12-3/TRBV12-4; cdr3_aa: CASSGQGRIDYTF; cdr3_nt: TGTGCCAGCAGCGGACAGGGGCGCATCGACTACACCTTC
j_call: TRBJ2-5; d_call: TRBD2; cdr3_length: 19; clone_size: -; v_call: TRBV7-6; cdr3_aa: CASGLGLAGGYDLIETQYF; cdr3_nt: TGTGCCAGCGGACTGGGACTAGCGGGGGGCTATGACCTCATAGAGACCCAGTACTTC
j_call: TRBJ1-2; d_call: -; cdr3_length: 15; clone_size: -; v_call: TRBV5-5; cdr3_aa: CASSHRTVFPYGYTF; cdr3_nt: TGTGCCAGCAGCCATCGAACAGTATTTCCGTATGGCTACACCTTC
j_call: TRBJ1-1; d_call: -; cdr3_length: 14; clone_size: few; v_call: TRBV5-1; cdr3_aa: CASSLRAMNTEAFF; cdr3_nt: TGCGCCAGCAGCTTGAGAGCCATGAACACTGAAGCTTTCTTT
j_call: TRBJ1-5; d_call: -; cdr3_length: 11; clone_size: -; v_call: TRBV3-1/TRBV3-2; cdr3_aa: CASGGPQPQHF; cdr3_nt: TGTGCCAGCGGAGGGCCTCAGCCCCAGCATTTT
j_call: TRBJ1-2; d_call: -; cdr3_length: 13; clone_size: -; v_call: TRBV2; cdr3_aa: CASSTDNNYGYTF; cdr3_nt: TGTGCCAGCAGTACGGACAATAACTATGGCTACACCTTC
j_call: TRBJ2-2; d_call: -; cdr3_length: 15; clone_size: -; v_call: TRBV6-5; cdr3_aa: CASRGGQLGAGELFF; cdr3_nt: TGTGCCAGCAGGGGGGGACAGCTTGGGGCCGGGGAGCTGTTTTTT
j_call: TRBJ2-3; d_call: -; cdr3_length: 16; clone_size: -; v_call: TRBV30; cdr3_aa: CASGPGGRGFTDTQYF; cdr3_nt: TGTGCCTCTGGCCCCGGGGGGCGGGGGTTCACAGATACGCAGTATTTT
j_call: TRBJ2-3; d_call: TRBD2; cdr3_length: 15; clone_size: -; v_call: TRBV13; cdr3_aa: CASSSPSGAADTQYF; cdr3_nt: TGTGCCAGCAGTTCCCCGAGCGGGGCGGCAGATACGCAGTATTTT
j_call: TRBJ2-7; d_call: -; cdr3_length: 14; clone_size: few; v_call: TRBV11-2; cdr3_aa: CASSSRTSSYEQYF; cdr3_nt: TGTGCCAGCAGCTCGAGGACAAGCTCCTACGAGCAGTACTTC
j_call: TRBJ1-5; d_call: -; cdr3_length: 12; clone_size: -; v_call: TRBV19; cdr3_aa: CATTRSSGPQHF; cdr3_nt: TGTGCCACTACCCGATCGTCCGGGCCCCAGCATTTT
j_call: TRBJ1-1; d_call: TRBD1; cdr3_length: 16; clone_size: -; v_call: TRBV2; cdr3_aa: CASSETPSRGSTEAFF; cdr3_nt: TGTGCCAGCAGTGAAACGCCGTCCAGGGGGAGCACTGAAGCTTTCTTT
j_call: TRBJ2-3; d_call: TRBD1; cdr3_length: 15; clone_size: -; v_call: TRBV6-5; cdr3_aa: CASRARQGLTDTQYF; cdr3_nt: TGTGCCAGCAGAGCAAGACAGGGCCTCACAGATACGCAGTATTTT
j_call: TRBJ2-5; d_call: TRBD2; cdr3_length: 16; clone_size: -; v_call: TRBV10-3; cdr3_aa: CAISERTSGEQETQYF; cdr3_nt: TGTGCCATCAGTGAGAGGACTAGCGGGGAACAAGAGACCCAGTACTTC
j_call: TRBJ2-5; d_call: TRBD1; cdr3_length: 13; clone_size: once; v_call: TRBV6-6; cdr3_aa: CACNRGPQETQYF; cdr3_nt: TGTGCCTGCAACAGGGGCCCTCAAGAGACCCAGTACTTC
j_call: TRBJ2-2; d_call: -; cdr3_length: 14; clone_size: -; v_call: TRBV11-2; cdr3_aa: CASSRRGNTGELFF; cdr3_nt: TGTGCCAGCAGCCGCAGGGGCAACACCGGGGAGCTGTTTTTT
j_call: TRBJ2-5; d_call: TRBD2; cdr3_length: 16; clone_size: once; v_call: TRBV19; cdr3_aa: CASSISPGGAQETQYF; cdr3_nt: TGTGCCAGTAGTATATCCCCCGGGGGGGCGCAAGAGACCCAGTACTTC
j_call: TRBJ2-7; d_call: -; cdr3_length: 14; clone_size: -; v_call: TRBV3-1/TRBV3-2; cdr3_aa: CASSQDVLSYEQYF; cdr3_nt: TGTGCCAGCAGCCAAGATGTACTTTCCTACGAGCAGTACTTC
j_call: TRBJ2-7; d_call: -; cdr3_length: 13; clone_size: -; v_call: TRBV6-5; cdr3_aa: CASSYGRTYEQYF; cdr3_nt: TGTGCCAGCAGTTACGGCAGAACCTACGAGCAGTACTTC
j_call: TRBJ1-5; d_call: -; cdr3_length: 13; clone_size: -; v_call: TRBV5-8; cdr3_aa: CASSWDTNQPQHF; cdr3_nt: TGTGCCAGCAGCTGGGACACCAATCAGCCCCAGCATTTT
j_call: TRBJ2-1; d_call: TRBD1; cdr3_length: 14; clone_size: -; v_call: TRBV7-7; cdr3_aa: CASSFLGQYNEQFF; cdr3_nt: TGTGCCAGCAGCTTTTTGGGACAGTACAATGAGCAGTTCTTC